The clone carrying this TCR beta chain turned up a few times. The target antigen is unknown. Treatment specified: oral pan-JAK inhibitor, 5-10 mg twice daily. Alopecia areata patients provided lesional scalp punch biopsies and peripheral blood. Unmatched junction bases numbered 0, after V lost 0 bases and J lost 4 bases. Germline CDR1 reads GTSNPN; CDR2 reads SVGIG (reference sequence). The CDR3 totals 14 residues. Reverse transcribed after extraction, RNA yielded cDNA as the sequencing template. Repertoires were generated with immunoSEQ multiplex PCR, while TCRdb's copy carries only in-frame clones and drops some. The data contain around 60,000 clones, around 46% of them singletons. The data originate from a study of CD8+ T cells in alopecia areata. Study-wide context: Tofacitinib administration to treated patients was oral, at 5 to 10 mg twice daily.

Study results and caveats: In lesional scalp, particularly from alopecia totalis/universalis, clonality was higher than in normal scalp. Baseline CD8+ expansion's link to response remains uncertain, as there was one nonresponder.

This clonotype originated in a human donor with alopecia areata. The J gene is TRBJ2-1, the V gene TRBV30; 10 bases are a match to TRBD2. This specimen consisted of CD8+ T cells sorted from blood, obtained at approximately week 37, from a patient treated with tofacitinib. The CDR3 coding sequence is TGTGCCTGGAGTGTACTAGCGGGATACAATGAGCAGTTCTTC. This translates into CAWSVLAGYNEQFF.